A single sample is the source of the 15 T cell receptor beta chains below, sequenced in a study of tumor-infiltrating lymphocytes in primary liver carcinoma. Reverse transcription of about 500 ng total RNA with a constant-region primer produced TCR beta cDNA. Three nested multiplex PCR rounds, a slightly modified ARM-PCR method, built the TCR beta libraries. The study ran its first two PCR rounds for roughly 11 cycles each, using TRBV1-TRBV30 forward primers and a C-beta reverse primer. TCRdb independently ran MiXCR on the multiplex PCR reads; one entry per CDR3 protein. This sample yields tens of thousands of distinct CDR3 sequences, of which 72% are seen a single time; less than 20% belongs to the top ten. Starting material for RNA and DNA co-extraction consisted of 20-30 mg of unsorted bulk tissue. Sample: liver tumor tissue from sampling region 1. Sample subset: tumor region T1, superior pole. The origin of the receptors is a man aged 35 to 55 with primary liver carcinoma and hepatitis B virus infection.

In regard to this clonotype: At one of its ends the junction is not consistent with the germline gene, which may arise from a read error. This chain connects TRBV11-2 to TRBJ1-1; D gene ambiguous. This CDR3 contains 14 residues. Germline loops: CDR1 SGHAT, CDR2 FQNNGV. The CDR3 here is CASSTAGSVTVAFF. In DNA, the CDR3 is TGTGCCAGCAGTACAGCCGGTTCTGTAACTGTAGCTTTCTTT.

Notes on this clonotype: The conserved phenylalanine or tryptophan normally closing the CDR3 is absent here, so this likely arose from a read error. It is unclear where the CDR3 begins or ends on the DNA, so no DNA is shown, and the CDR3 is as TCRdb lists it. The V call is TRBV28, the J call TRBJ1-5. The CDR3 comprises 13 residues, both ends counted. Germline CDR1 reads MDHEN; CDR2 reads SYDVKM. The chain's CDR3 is CASLEDGWQPQRL.

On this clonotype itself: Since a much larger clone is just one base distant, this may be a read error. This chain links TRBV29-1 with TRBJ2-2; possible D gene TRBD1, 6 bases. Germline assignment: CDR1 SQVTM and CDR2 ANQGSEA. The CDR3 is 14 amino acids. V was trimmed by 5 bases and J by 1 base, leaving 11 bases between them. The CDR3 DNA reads TGCAGCGTTACGGGACAATGGAACACCGGGGAGCTGTTTTTT. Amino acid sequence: CSVTGQWNTGELFF.

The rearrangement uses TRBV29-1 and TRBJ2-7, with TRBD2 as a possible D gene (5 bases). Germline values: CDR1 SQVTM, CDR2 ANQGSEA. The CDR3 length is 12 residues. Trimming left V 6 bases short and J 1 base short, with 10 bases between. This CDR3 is CSVRTHSYEQYF. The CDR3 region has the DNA TGCAGCGTCCGGACTCATTCCTACGAGCAGTACTTC.

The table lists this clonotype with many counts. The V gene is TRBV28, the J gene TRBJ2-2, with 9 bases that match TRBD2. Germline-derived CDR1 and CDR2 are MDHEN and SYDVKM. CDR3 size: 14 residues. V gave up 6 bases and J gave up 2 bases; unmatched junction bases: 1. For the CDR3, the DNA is TGTGCCAGCAGCCTAGCGGGAAACACCGGGGAGCTGTTTTTT. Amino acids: CASSLAGNTGELFF.

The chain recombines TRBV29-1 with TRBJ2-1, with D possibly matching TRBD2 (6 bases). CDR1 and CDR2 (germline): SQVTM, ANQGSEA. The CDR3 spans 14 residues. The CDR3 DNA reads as TGCAGGGTCCTCAAAGCAGGAGGGCCAAATAAGCAGTTCTTC. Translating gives CRVLKAGGPNKQFF.

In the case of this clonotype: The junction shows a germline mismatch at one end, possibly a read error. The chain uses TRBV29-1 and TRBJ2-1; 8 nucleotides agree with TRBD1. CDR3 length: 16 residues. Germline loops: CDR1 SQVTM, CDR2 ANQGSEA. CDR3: CSVEWDRIRCYSEQFF. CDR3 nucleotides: TGCAGCGTTGAATGGGACAGGATCAGATGTTACAGTGAGCAGTTCTTC.

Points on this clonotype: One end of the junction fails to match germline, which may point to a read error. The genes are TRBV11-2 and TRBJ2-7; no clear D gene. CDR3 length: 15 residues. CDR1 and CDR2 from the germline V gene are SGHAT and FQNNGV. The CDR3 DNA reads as TGTGTCAGCAGCATATCTGTGGGAATATCCTACGAGCAGTATTTC. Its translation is CVSSISVGISYEQYF.

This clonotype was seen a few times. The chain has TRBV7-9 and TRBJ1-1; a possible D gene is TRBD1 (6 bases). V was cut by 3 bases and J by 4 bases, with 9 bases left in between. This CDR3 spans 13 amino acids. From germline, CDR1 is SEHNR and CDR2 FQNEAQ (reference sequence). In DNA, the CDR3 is TGTGCCAGCAGCTTCACAGGGAGCACTGAAGCTTTCTTT. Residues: CASSFTGSTEAFF.

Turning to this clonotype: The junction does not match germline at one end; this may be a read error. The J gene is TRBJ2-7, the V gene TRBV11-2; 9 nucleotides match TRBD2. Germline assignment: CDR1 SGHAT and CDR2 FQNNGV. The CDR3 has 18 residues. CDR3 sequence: CACSLSVGPAGGGYEQYF. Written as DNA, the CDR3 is TGTGCCTGCAGCTTATCCGTTGGACCTGCGGGAGGGGGGTACGAGCAGTACTTC.

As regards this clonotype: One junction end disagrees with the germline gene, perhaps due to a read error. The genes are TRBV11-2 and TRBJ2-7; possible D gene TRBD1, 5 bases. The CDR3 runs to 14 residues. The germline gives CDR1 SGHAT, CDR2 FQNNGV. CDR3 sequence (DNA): TGTGCCTCTAAACCAGGGCATAACTCCTACGAGCAGTATTTC. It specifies CASKPGHNSYEQYF.

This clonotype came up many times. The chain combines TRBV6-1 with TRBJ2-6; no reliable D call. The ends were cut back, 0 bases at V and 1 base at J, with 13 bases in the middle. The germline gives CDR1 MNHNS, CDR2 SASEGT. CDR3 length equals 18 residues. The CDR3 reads CASSEARTEWSGANVLTF. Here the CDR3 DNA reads TGTGCCAGCAGTGAAGCTAGGACGGAGTGGTCTGGGGCCAACGTCCTGACTTTC.

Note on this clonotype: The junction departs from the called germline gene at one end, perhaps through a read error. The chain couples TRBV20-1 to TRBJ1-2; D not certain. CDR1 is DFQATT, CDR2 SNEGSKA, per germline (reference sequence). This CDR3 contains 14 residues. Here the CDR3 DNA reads TGCAGTGCTAGAGATAGGGAGGGCAGAGGAGGCTACGCTTTC. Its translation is CSARDREGRGGYAF.

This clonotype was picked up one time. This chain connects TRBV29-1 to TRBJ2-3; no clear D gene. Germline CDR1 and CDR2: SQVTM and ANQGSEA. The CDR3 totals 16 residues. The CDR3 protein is CSVVVPAETVMDTQYF. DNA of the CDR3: TGCAGTGTGGTGGTTCCTGCGGAGACCGTCATGGATACGCAGTATTTT.

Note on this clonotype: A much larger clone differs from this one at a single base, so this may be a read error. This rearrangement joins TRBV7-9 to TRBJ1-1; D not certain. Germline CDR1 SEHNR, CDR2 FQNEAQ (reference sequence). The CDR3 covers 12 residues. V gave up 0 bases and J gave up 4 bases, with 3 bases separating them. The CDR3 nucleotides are TGTGCCAGCAGCTTAGCGATCACTGAAGCTTTCTTT. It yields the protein CASSLAITEAFF. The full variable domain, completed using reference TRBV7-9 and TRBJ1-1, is DTGVSQNPRHKITKRGQNVTFRCDPISEHNRLYWYRQTLGQGPEFLTYFQNEAQLEKSRLLSDRFSAERPKGSFSTLEIQRTEQGDSAMYLCASSLAITEAFFGQGTRLTVV.